Sequencing of this TCR beta chain was carried out in a study of cytomegalovirus exposure and HLA in healthy donors (dated 2017 in TCRdb). The study in broad terms: In an earlier analysis of fewer than 750 of the donors, under 300 Gb of sequence data and 90 million to 120 million unique TCR beta sequences from about 179 million T cells were reported. Approximately 300 gigabases of sequencing data and 75 million to 85 million unique TCR sequences made up an early release that covered 500 to 650 HLA-typed donors. Of the 300 to 450 genotyped donors, 65% to 90% fell in the genetic ancestry cluster associated with self-reported Caucasian donors. The study aimed to test whether signatures of past pathogen exposure could be identified by cataloging public T cell receptors. The T cell repertoires of several hundred subjects were profiled by immunosequencing and related to cytomegalovirus serostatus. In addition to the first cohort of 666 subjects, a separate validation cohort of over 90 different subjects was used. The study combined high-throughput TCR immunosequencing, statistical association of individual TCRs with disease status, and machine learning to predict cytomegalovirus infection status. A later analysis re-analyzed previously published TCR beta repertoires from 500 to 700 donors and added high-resolution HLA genotyping to study TCR occurrence patterns. The later analysis used no new phenotypic data to find candidate immune exposures, relying instead on TCR beta sequences and their occurrence across donors. An earlier analysis of fewer than 750 of the donors used high-throughput TCR beta sequencing to judge whether each TCR beta V gene segment behaved as functional or pseudogenic. Alongside the repertoire data, information on donor age, sex, ethnicity and CMV serostatus was compiled. Genome-wide SNP genotypes for about three fifths of the 666 donors were used in a later genetic analysis, which treated that subset as a discovery cohort. All discovery cohort repertoires had been generated on a single sequencing platform. Both class I and class II loci were covered by HLA typing, at four-digit resolution. The number of typed donors differed by locus: about 620-640 for A, B, C, DRB1 and DQB1; 522 for DQA1; 606 for DPA1; and some 450 for DPB1. A handful of DR-DQ haplotypes were handled as single units for association and clustering because linkage in the cohort was strong. On average, around 230,000 unique TCR beta nucleotide sequences were sequenced per donor among 398 genotyped donors of the cohort, with roughly 18% of those sequences being non-productive. Beyond this particular receptor, the publication reports: A later analysis reported that several top co-occurrence clusters appeared linked to parvovirus B19, influenza, CMV and Epstein-Barr virus. A cluster of highly shared sequence variants was judged likely to be a technical artifact of the sequencing pipeline. Assigning TCR associations to individual alleles was difficult when HLA alleles, especially DR and DQ, strongly co-occurred. Three of the identified cytomegalovirus-associated TCR beta chains were confirmed in vitro to be specific for cytomegalovirus antigens. About 15 rarely observed V segments, including chromosome 9 orphons, were excluded from the earlier analysis of some 590 of the donors because counts were too low. Specific HLA alleles were associated with over 15,000 TCR beta sequences at a false discovery rate of 0.05 in a later analysis. For the cohort, immune exposure information was limited to CMV serostatus. Some IMGT-functional V segments, including TRBV6-2 and TRBV6-3, could not be distinguished by the 87-base-pair reads and were therefore excluded. An association between a missense DCLRE1C variant and V-gene and J-gene trimming of TCR beta chains was found in a later genetic analysis and replicated in an independent cohort. According to the authors, the approach could potentially be generalized to other disease states and immunological phenotypes. Most CMV-associated TCR beta chains appeared to be HLA-restricted in a later analysis, and the HLA associations seemed to be driven largely by CMV exposure. While some public TCRs were present in many individuals, most TCR sequences turned up only very rarely across donors. In a later analysis, HLA-associated TCR beta chains were found to be more clonally expanded and to have lower generation probabilities than equally common non-associated chains. According to a later analysis, TCR association rates differed among HLA loci, with DRB1 alleles showing the most associated TCRs and HLA-C alleles showing the fewest. The study listed 164 TCR beta chains as associated with cytomegalovirus. Sequencing depth was assumed to be roughly uniform across donors in the presence/absence analyses, though that assumption may not hold. Broadly in line with IMGT annotations, most TCR beta V segments showed up in productive rearrangements about 87% or about 30% of the time in an earlier analysis of around 550 of the donors. A later genetic analysis reported fewer N-insertions in productive TCRs among donors in an Asian-associated ancestry cluster than the roughly 700-donor mean. The cohort was sequenced for TCR beta chains only, and without alpha or paired-chain data the features that could be detected were limited. A further reported finding was that TCR beta sequences accurately predicted the HLA-A and HLA-B alleles for most subjects in the first cohort. The classifier was reported to diagnose cytomegalovirus status with high specificity and sensitivity in both the original and validation cohorts. Because HLA typing was unavailable for some donors at each locus, only the typed subset was used in association tests. Correlated functional status among segregating V segments might be attributable to linkage disequilibrium, but an unknown experimental factor could not be ruled out.

In total, about 650 healthy bone marrow donors made up the cohort. Cohort members were all nominally healthy when sampled, although unrecorded immune exposures were likely present. The donor was CMV seronegative and belonged to the group of 350 or so seronegative cohort members. Every donor gave a peripheral blood sample, and the peripheral blood mononuclear cells from that sample were used for TCR beta sequencing. The Qiagen DNeasy Blood Extraction Kit was used to extract genomic DNA from the blood cell samples. For this clone: There is no known antigen for this receptor. Base qualities are missing; no much larger clone stands one base away.

The method was the immunoSEQ multiplex PCR assay. For the multiplex PCR, a mixture combining 60 forward primers for TCR Vbeta segments and 13 reverse primers for TCR Jbeta segments was used. The CDR3 region of rearranged TCR beta genes was amplified from genomic DNA with a multiplex PCR assay. The Illumina HiSeq System was used to sequence the amplified TCR beta libraries as 87-base-pair reads. Concerning the study's data processing: Across the roughly 640 repertoires, a later analysis counted roughly 84 million unique TCR beta chains, around 11 million of which were shared by at least two donors. Raw reads were error-corrected and collapsed into unique sequences with a nearest-neighbor algorithm that merged closely related sequences to remove PCR and sequencing errors. V, D and J gene segments were assigned by aligning CDR3 sequences to IMGT reference sequences. For a sequence to be retained, at least a six-nucleotide match to both a V gene segment and a J gene segment was required. Rearrangements were called productive when the CDR3 lacked stop codons and stayed in frame with V and J; all others were non-productive. CDR3 was defined by IMGT convention, running from the second conserved V-encoded cysteine to the conserved J-encoded phenylalanine. The earlier analysis of a few hundred of the donors excluded sequences that lacked an unambiguous match to a single V gene segment. An earlier analysis of under 750 of the donors called V segments functional above 56.7% productive rearrangements and segregating when the between-donor standard deviation exceeded 5%. A statistical classification framework was developed to diagnose cytomegalovirus status using the catalog of TCR beta chain sequences. In a later analysis, TCR nucleotide sequences were compared against IMGT/GENE-DB human TR gene sequences so that V and J genes could be assigned. A later analysis assigned CDR3 sequences and most-parsimonious VDJ recombination scenarios with the TCRdist pipeline. In a later analysis, every TCR beta chain was defined by the combination of its CDR3 amino acid sequence and its V-gene family, and reads without a unique V-gene family were dropped. To address suspected cross-contamination and a sequencing artifact, a later analysis removed several hundred highly shared, low-generation-probability nucleotide sequences. In a later analysis, a clonal expansion index was calculated for each public chain from normalized within-repertoire ranks of inferred template counts. Generation probabilities in a later analysis came from a VDJ recombination model fitted to out-of-frame rearrangements, and those results were checked against IGoR. Hypergeometric tests were used in a later analysis to score TCR-TCR, TCR-HLA and TCR-CMV co-occurrence, with a repertoire-size bias correction applied to the TCR pairs. To estimate false discovery rates, a later analysis permuted the HLA or CMV assignments 20 times. In a later analysis, co-occurring TCRs were grouped using DBSCAN, and TCRdist sequence similarity was added for clustering within HLA-allele-positive subsets. Repertoires with fewer than 30,000 or more than 120,000 public chains were left out of co-occurrence clustering, as were about 5 repertoires with anomalous nucleotide sharing. TCRdb carries this immuneACCESS record with in-frame sequences only. Its versions omit some clonotypes, under half of them owing to an unresolved V gene in the studies checked, with the rest unexplained. That table furnishes V, J and clone size, whereas the DNA furnished D and trimming. The sample includes roughly 170,000 clones, with roughly four fifths observed a single time. The top ten hold 2.5% of the sample.

The germline V gene gives CDR1 as SQVTM and CDR2 as ANQGSEA. The CDR3 has 13 amino acids, counting the end cysteine and phenylalanine. Just CDR3 DNA is preserved here, 39 bases in frame from base 1. Trimming removed 3 bases from V and 4 bases from J, leaving 11 bases between the germline ends. The V and J segments used are TRBV29-1 and TRBJ2-3; a tentative D call is TRBD1 (5 bases match). This TCR derives from a female donor in good health and CMV-seronegative. Input material: PBMCs. The DNA reads TGCAGCGTTGATGCCTGGGGCGCAGATACGCAGTATTTT. It translates as CSVDAWGADTQYF.